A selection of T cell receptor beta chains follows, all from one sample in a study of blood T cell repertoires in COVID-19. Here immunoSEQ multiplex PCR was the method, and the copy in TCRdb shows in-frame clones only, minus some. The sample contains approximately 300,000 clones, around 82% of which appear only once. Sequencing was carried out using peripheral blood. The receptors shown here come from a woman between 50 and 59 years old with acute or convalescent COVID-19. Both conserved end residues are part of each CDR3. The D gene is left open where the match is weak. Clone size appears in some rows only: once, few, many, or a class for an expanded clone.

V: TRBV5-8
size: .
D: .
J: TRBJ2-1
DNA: TGTGCCAGCAGCTTGGCTATTATAAATGAGCAGTTCTTC
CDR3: CASSLAIINEQFF

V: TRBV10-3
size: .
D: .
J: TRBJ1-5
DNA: TGTGCCATCAGTGAGTCTCAGGGTGAGCCCCAGCATTTT
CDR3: CAISESQGEPQHF

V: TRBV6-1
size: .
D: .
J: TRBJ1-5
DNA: TGTGCCAGCAGTGATGACAGTAGGATGGATAATCAGCCCCAGCATTTT
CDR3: CASSDDSRMDNQPQHF

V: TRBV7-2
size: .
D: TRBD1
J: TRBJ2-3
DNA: TGTGCCAGCAGCTCCAGACAGGGGTTAGAAGATACGCAGTATTTT
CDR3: CASSSRQGLEDTQYF

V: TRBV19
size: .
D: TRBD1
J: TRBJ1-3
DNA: TGTGCCAGTAGTAGAGCCGGACAGGGGTACAATGGAAACACCATATATTTT
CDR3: CASSRAGQGYNGNTIYF

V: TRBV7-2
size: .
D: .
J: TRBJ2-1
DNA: TGTGCCAGCAGCTTAGCGGGGGGGCCGGGGTACAATGAGCAGTTCTTC
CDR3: CASSLAGGPGYNEQFF

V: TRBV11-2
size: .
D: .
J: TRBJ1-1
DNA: TGTGCCAGCTGCTGGAGGTGGGAAACTGAAGCTTTCTTT
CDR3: CASCWRWETEAFF

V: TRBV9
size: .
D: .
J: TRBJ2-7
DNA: TGTGCCAGCAGCGTAGCATCTAGCCCCGCCTACGAGCAGTACTTC
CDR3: CASSVASSPAYEQYF

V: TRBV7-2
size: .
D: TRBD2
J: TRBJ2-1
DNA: TGTGCCAGCAGCTTATGGGCCGTGGGGCGGGAGACCGGCAATGAGCAGTTCTTC
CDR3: CASSLWAVGRETGNEQFF

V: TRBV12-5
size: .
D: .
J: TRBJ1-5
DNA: TGTGCTAGTGGTTTGACTACAGGGAGCAATCAGCCCCAGCATTTT
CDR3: CASGLTTGSNQPQHF

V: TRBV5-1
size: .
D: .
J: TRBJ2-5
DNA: TGCGCCAGCAGCTGGGGGGGGGCCGTCGGGGAGACCCAGTACTTC
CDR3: CASSWGGAVGETQYF

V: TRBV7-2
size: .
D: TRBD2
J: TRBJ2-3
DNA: TGTGCCAGCAGCTCCTTAGCGGGGGGGTTCACAGATACGCAGTATTTT
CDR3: CASSSLAGGFTDTQYF

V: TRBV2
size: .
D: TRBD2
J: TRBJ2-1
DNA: TGTGCCAGCAGTGTCGGGTGGCTAGCGGGGTTGTATAATGAGCAGTTCTTC
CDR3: CASSVGWLAGLYNEQFF

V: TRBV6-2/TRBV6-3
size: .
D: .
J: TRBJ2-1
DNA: TGTGCCAGCAGTTCCCCTTTAGCGGTCAATGAGCAGTTCTTC
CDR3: CASSSPLAVNEQFF

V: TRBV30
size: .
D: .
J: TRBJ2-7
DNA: TGTGCCTGGAGTCTGGGGGTGGGTCTTAGCGGGCAGTACTTC
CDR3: CAWSLGVGLSGQYF

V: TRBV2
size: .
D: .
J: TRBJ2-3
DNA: TGTGCCAGCAAAGAGCAGGGGCCGGGCACAGATACGCAGTATTTT
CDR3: CASKEQGPGTDTQYF

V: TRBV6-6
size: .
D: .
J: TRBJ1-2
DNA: TGTGCCAGCAGTTACTCGACAGAAGGACGCTACACCTTC
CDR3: CASSYSTEGRYTF

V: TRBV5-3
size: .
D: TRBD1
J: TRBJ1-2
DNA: TGTGCCAGAAACAGGGGGAGGGACTATGGCTACACCTTC
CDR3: CARNRGRDYGYTF

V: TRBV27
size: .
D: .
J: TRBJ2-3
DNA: TGTGCCAGCAGAGGGACATCCACAGATACGCAGTATTTT
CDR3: CASRGTSTDTQYF

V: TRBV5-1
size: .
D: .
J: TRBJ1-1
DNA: TGCGCCAGCAGCCGGGAAACTGAAGCTTTCTTT
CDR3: CASSRETEAFF

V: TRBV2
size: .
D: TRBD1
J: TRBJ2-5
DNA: TGTGCCAGCAGTGAATCAGGGGGCTCAGAGACCCAGTACTTC
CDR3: CASSESGGSETQYF

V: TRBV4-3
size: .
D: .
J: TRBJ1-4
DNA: TGCGCCAGCAGCCAAGGCCGCGGGACAACTAATGAAAAACTGTTTTTT
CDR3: CASSQGRGTTNEKLFF

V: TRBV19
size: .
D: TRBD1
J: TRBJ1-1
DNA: TGTGCCAGTAGTATTCTGGGGACAGGGTCCCAACGGACTGAAGCTTTCTTT
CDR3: CASSILGTGSQRTEAFF

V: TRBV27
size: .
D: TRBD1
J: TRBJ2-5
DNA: TGTGCCAGCCTCGGACAGGGAGGAGAGACCCAGTACTTC
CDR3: CASLGQGGETQYF

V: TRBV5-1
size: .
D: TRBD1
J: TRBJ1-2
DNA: TGCGCCAGCAGTCGTTCAGGGGGCTCTCACTATGGCTACACCTTC
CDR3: CASSRSGGSHYGYTF

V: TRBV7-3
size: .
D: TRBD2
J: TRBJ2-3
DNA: TGTGCCAGCAGCTTAAGGGGGAGGGCCACAGATACGCAGTATTTT
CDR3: CASSLRGRATDTQYF

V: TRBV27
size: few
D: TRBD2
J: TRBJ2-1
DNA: TGTGCCAGCAGTTTAGGGGGGACTAGCGGGAGGAATGAGCAGTTCTTC
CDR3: CASSLGGTSGRNEQFF

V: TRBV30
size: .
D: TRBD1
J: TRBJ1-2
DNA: TGTGCCTGGAGCCAGACCAGGGGGACTGTCACCTTC
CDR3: CAWSQTRGTVTF

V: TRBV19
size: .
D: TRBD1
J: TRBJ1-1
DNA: TGTGCCAGTATTATACCCGGGACAGGGAACACTGAAGCTTTCTTT
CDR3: CASIIPGTGNTEAFF

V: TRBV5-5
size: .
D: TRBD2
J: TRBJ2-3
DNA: TGTGCCAGCAGGGATTGGACTAGCGGGGGTGGTACGCAGTATTTT
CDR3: CASRDWTSGGGTQYF

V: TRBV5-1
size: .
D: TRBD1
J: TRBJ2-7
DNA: TGCGCCAGCAGCCCGGGACAGGGAGCCGAGCAGTACTTC
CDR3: CASSPGQGAEQYF

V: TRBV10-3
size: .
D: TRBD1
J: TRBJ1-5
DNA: TGTGCCATCAGTGACGACAGGGGGTCGTATCAGCCCCAGCATTTT
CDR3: CAISDDRGSYQPQHF

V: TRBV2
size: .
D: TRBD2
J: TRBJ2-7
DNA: TGTGCCAGCAGTGTTGCGGGAGGGGCCTACGAGCAGTACTTC
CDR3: CASSVAGGAYEQYF

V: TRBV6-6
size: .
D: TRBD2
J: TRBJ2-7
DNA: TGTGCCAGCAGTTACCAGGTGAGCGGGAGGTACGAGCAGTACTTC
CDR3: CASSYQVSGRYEQYF

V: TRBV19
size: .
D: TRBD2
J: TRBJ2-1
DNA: TGTGCCAGTAGTATAGATGCGGGAGAAGGCTACAATGAGCAGTTCTTC
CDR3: CASSIDAGEGYNEQFF

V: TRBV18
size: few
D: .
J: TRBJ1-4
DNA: TGTGCCAGCTCACCAGGGGGCGGAAACGAAAAACTGTTTTTT
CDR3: CASSPGGGNEKLFF

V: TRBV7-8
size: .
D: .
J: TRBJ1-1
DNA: TGTGCCAGCCGCCGTGAGTTAATGAACACTGAAGCTTTCTTT
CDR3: CASRRELMNTEAFF

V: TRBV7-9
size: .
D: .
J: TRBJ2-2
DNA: TGTGCCAGCAGCTTTACACAGAACACCGGGGAGCTGTTTTTT
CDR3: CASSFTQNTGELFF

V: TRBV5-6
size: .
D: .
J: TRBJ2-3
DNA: TGTGCCAGCAGCGCACCGGGACTGACCACAGATACGCAGTATTTT
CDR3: CASSAPGLTTDTQYF

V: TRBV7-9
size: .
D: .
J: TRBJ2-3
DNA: TGTGCCAGCAGCTTAACTAGGGACTCGCTAGATACGCAGTATTTT
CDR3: CASSLTRDSLDTQYF

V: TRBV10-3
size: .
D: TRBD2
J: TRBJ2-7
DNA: TGTGCCATCAGTGAGTCGCTAGCGGGGGCCAACGAGCAGTACTTC
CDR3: CAISESLAGANEQYF

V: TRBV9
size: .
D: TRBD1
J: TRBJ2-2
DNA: TGTGCCAGCAGCGTAGCTCTGGACAGGGGAGCGGCCGGGGAGCTGTTTTTT
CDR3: CASSVALDRGAAGELFF